This T cell receptor (beta chain) derives from a study of blood T cell repertoires in COVID-19. Whole-study context: Both acute and convalescent COVID-19 samples were obtained from the United States, Italy and Spain. PBMCs, B-cell-depleted T cells, or T cells provided the cDNA or gDNA that made up the material.

CDR3 length: 15 residues. After removal of 0 bases from V and 7 bases from J, the junction contained 3 bases not matched to a gene. CDR1 is SGHVS, CDR2 FNYEAQ, per germline. As handled by the study authors: Estimates of nucleated cell counts were drawn from the amplification of reference gene primers. Sequenced by immunoSEQ multiplex PCR; TCRdb stores in-frame clones only, minus some. The V and J calls and the clone size are those of that table, but D and trimming were determined from the DNA. The sample lists about 270,000 clones; around nine tenths were seen once. V and J are TRBV7-6 and TRBJ1-6; 7 bases align to TRBD1. This clonotype was obtained from a middle-aged man with active or convalescent COVID-19. The sequenced material came from peripheral blood. Here the CDR3 reads CASSLATGRNSPLHF. The CDR3 DNA follows: TGTGCCAGCAGCTTAGCGACAGGGCGGAATTCACCCCTCCACTTT. Using reference TRBV7-6 and TRBJ1-6 for the parts outside the CDR3, the full variable domain is GAGVSQSPRYKVTKRGQDVALRCDPISGHVSLYWYRQALGQGPEFLTYFNYEAQQDKSGLPNDRFSAERPEGSISTLTIQRTEQRDSAMYRCASSLATGRNSPLHFGNGTRLTVT.